The 17 T cell receptor beta chains below come from one sample, sequenced in a study of T cell repertoires in cytomegalovirus infection. Each CDR3 protein is one row after TCRdb ran MiXCR on the reads. Among roughly 990,000 distinct CDR3 sequences listed, around a third were seen once. Antigens of these TCRs are unknown. The sequencing here drew on cultured CD8+ T cells from PBMCs, taken from culture after CMV antigen stimulation. These receptors were taken from a human donor in good health (CMV status not recorded). Some clones in this sample may be carry-over from other donors' samples.

V and J are TRBV11-2 and TRBJ2-1; 9 bases agree with TRBD1. The CDR3 is made up of 14 amino acids. V shed 7 bases and J 8 bases; nucleotides not matched to a gene: 9. Germline V gene lookup returns CDR1 SGHAT and CDR2 FQNNGV. CDR3 amino acids: CASNSGTGSDEQFF. The CDR3, as DNA: TGTGCCAGCAACTCCGGGACAGGGTCGGATGAGCAGTTCTTC.

The rearrangement links TRBV15 to TRBJ2-1, with D maybe TRBD1 (5 bases). This CDR3 contains 15 residues. The V gene's germline CDR1 is LNHNV and CDR2 YYDKDF (reference sequence). V gave up 8 bases and J gave up 0 bases, with 14 bases separating them. The CDR3 nucleotides read TGTGCCACCTTAACGGACACGAGCTCCTACAATGAGCAGTTCTTC. Translation: CATLTDTSSYNEQFF.

This rearrangement joins TRBV6-5 to TRBJ2-5; 11 bases fit TRBD1. The CDR3 loop spans 16 amino acids. From germline, CDR1 is MNHEY and CDR2 SVGAGI. Losses at the gene ends were 0 bases for V and 5 bases for J; bases not matched to a gene: 5. The chain's CDR3 is CASSYSWTGGAETQYF. In nucleotides, the CDR3 is TGTGCCAGCAGTTACTCCTGGACAGGGGGCGCGGAGACCCAGTACTTC.

V and J are TRBV18 and TRBJ1-1; D uncertain. CDR3 length: 12 residues. Trimming pared 0 bases from V and 3 bases from J, leaving 2 bases between. Germline V gene lookup returns CDR1 KGHSH and CDR2 LQKENI. CDR3 amino acids: CASSPPYTEAFF. Written as DNA, the CDR3 is TGTGCCAGCTCACCACCGTACACTGAAGCTTTCTTT.

J is TRBJ2-2 and V is TRBV23-1; 9 nucleotides agree with TRBD1. TRBV23-1 is flagged as an ORF with uncertain function. The V segment lost 2 bases and the J segment 5 bases; nucleotides outside the gene matches: 9. The CDR3 runs to 17 residues. The CDR3 coding sequence is TGCGCCAGCAGTCAAGATTTACGGACAGGGGAAACCGGGGAGCTGTTTTTT. Translation gives CASSQDLRTGETGELFF.

This clonotype was counted a few times. Written as DNA, the CDR3 is TGTGCCAGCGTACTCCTGGGGGGTTCCACAGATACGCAGTATTTT. Residues: CASVLLGGSTDTQYF. The chain couples TRBV7-6 to TRBJ2-3; the D gene is possibly TRBD2 (6 bases). The CDR3 covers 15 residues. V lost 8 bases to trimming and J lost 2 bases, with 17 bases between them. The germline V gene encodes CDR1 SGHVS and CDR2 FNYEAQ.

CDR3 region: CATSLTGGGPTDTQYF. Written as DNA, the CDR3 is TGTGCCACCAGCCTAACAGGCGGCGGGCCCACAGATACGCAGTATTTT. The J gene is TRBJ2-3, the V gene TRBV15; perhaps D is TRBD1 or TRBD2 (5 bases each). The CDR3 has 16 residues. Germline V gene data show CDR1 as LNHNV and CDR2 as YYDKDF (reference sequence). V was shortened by 5 bases and J by 2 bases, with 17 bases between the two germline ends.

This clonotype was counted once. The V call is TRBV20-1, the J call TRBJ1-2; D gene uncertain. V was pared by 5 bases and J by 5 bases, with 15 bases between. Germline V lookup: CDR1 DFQATT, CDR2 SNEGSKA (reference sequence). The CDR3 totals 13 residues. The CDR3, as DNA: TGCAGTGCTCCCTCGGGATTTGGATATGGCTACACCTTC. Translated: CSAPSGFGYGYTF.

This clonotype was observed many times. The chain combines TRBV6-2 or TRBV6-3 with TRBJ1-5; 8 nucleotides line up with TRBD1. Germline V gives CDR1 MNHEY, CDR2 SVGEGT. The CDR3 has 17 amino acids. J gave up 1 base and V 2 bases, and 7 bases lay outside the gene matches. The DNA for the CDR3 is TGTGCCAGCAGTTACCTGTGGGACAGGAGGAGCAATCAGCCCCAGCATTTT. This gives the protein CASSYLWDRRSNQPQHF.

J is TRBJ1-2 and V is TRBV6-2 or TRBV6-3, with 8 bases matching TRBD1. V lost 6 bases to trimming and J lost 1 base; unmatched junction nucleotides: 16. This CDR3 has 18 amino acids. Germline-derived CDR1 and CDR2 are MNHEY and SVGEGT. The CDR3 nucleotides read TGTGCCAGCAGCTTCCTCCCGGACAGGGATCTCCTTAACTATGGCTACACCTTC. Protein: CASSFLPDRDLLNYGYTF.

The J gene is TRBJ2-3, the V gene TRBV12-3 or TRBV12-4; 7 bases map to TRBD2. This CDR3 has 22 residues. Unmatched junction bases numbered 30, after V lost 7 bases and J lost 2 bases. CDR3 in amino acids: CASTSLGGMMSSSLEDTDTQYF. CDR3 DNA: TGTGCCAGCACCTCTCTGGGGGGGATGATGTCCTCGTCCCTGGAAGACACAGATACGCAGTATTTT.

This chain links TRBV19 with TRBJ2-1; D possibly matches TRBD1 or TRBD2 (5 bases each). This CDR3 is built from 12 residues. Trimming left V 7 bases short and J 7 bases short, with 11 bases between. Germline values: CDR1 LNHDA, CDR2 SQIVND (reference sequence). The CDR3 coding sequence is TGTGCCAGTAAAGAGGGGCGGAATGAGCAGTTCTTC. Amino acids: CASKEGRNEQFF. Full variable domain (rest looked up from reference TRBV19 and TRBJ2-1): DGGITQSPKYLFRKEGQNVTLSCEQNLNHDAMYWYRQDPGQGLRLIYYSQIVNDFQKGDIAEGYSVSREKKESFPLTVTSAQKNPTAFYLCASKEGRNEQFFGPGTRLTVL.

This clonotype has at least ten counts. The V gene is TRBV7-9, the J gene TRBJ1-2, with D uncertain. The CDR3 has 17 amino acids. Per germline, CDR1 SEHNR and CDR2 FQNEAQ (reference sequence). The germline V and J ends were trimmed by 1 base and 0 bases, with 15 bases remaining between them. The CDR3: CASSLERLPKTNYGYTF. The CDR3 nucleotides are TGTGCCAGCAGCTTAGAGAGGCTACCAAAGACTAACTATGGCTACACCTTC.

The chain employs TRBV27 and TRBJ1-2, with TRBD1 as a possible D gene (5 bases). The length of the CDR3 is 15 residues. Germline CDR1 reads MNHEY; CDR2 reads SMNVEV (reference sequence). V was pared by 3 bases and J by 5 bases, with 16 bases between. The chain's CDR3 is CASSFSGQSTYGYTF. The CDR3 DNA sequence: TGTGCCAGCAGTTTTTCAGGACAAAGCACATATGGCTACACCTTC.

Comment on this clonotype: One end of the junction is discordant with germline, which a read error may explain. V and J are TRBV7-2 and TRBJ2-3; D perhaps matches TRBD2 (6 bases). CDR3 length equals 15 residues. The germline CDR1 and CDR2 sequences are SGHTA and FQGNSA. For the CDR3, the DNA is TGTGCCAACAGCTTCGCGGGGACGGGCACAGATACGCAGTATTTT. Translated: CANSFAGTGTDTQYF. Looking up the rest from reference TRBV7-2 and TRBJ2-3 gives the full variable domain: GAGVSQSPSNKVTEKGKDVELRCDPISGHTALYWYRQSLGQGLEFLIYFQGNSAPDKSGLPSDRFSAERTGGSVSTLTIQRTQQEDSAVYLCANSFAGTGTDTQYFGPGTRLTVL.

A few counts support this clonotype. The V call is TRBV6-2 or TRBV6-3, the J call TRBJ2-3; D not certain. Trimming stripped 2 bases from V and 4 bases from J, with 19 bases between. Germline lookup yields CDR1 MNHEY and CDR2 SVGEGT. The CDR3 spans 17 residues. The CDR3 here is CASSYPGPLVIADTQYF. The CDR3 DNA follows: TGTGCCAGCAGTTACCCCGGACCCCTGGTGATTGCAGATACGCAGTATTTT.

This clonotype has just a few counts. The chain combines TRBV19 with TRBJ1-1; a weak D match, TRBD1 (6 bases). V gave up 6 bases and J gave up 0 bases, with 20 bases separating them. Germline V gene sequence: CDR1 LNHDA, CDR2 SQIVND (reference sequence). CDR3 length: 17 residues. This CDR3 reads CASSWEQGWELNTEAFF. The CDR3, as DNA: TGTGCCAGTAGCTGGGAGCAGGGGTGGGAACTGAACACTGAAGCTTTCTTT.